The rows below give T cell receptor beta chains drawn from one sample of a study of blood T cell repertoires in COVID-19. The assay was immunoSEQ multiplex PCR, and TCRdb's table has in-frame clones only and misses some. The sample records about 670,000 clones, around 90% being singletons. The source material was peripheral blood. The source is a woman younger than 30 with acute or convalescent COVID-19. Each CDR3 is given with its conserved first and last residue. The order of the fields is J gene, clone size, V gene, D gene, CDR3 DNA, CDR3 protein. The D gene is left open where the match is weak. Clone size, where shown, is once, few, many, or a class for clones that have expanded.

j_gene: TRBJ1-1; abundance: -; v_gene: TRBV11-2; d_gene: TRBD1; CDR3nt: TGTGCCAGCAGCTTCCTAGCAGGGGGCCTCACTGAAGCTTTCTTT; CDR3aa: CASSFLAGGLTEAFF
j_gene: TRBJ2-1; abundance: -; v_gene: TRBV19; d_gene: -; CDR3nt: TGTGCCAGTAGTATGGCGGGGAGCCACAATGAGCAGTTCTTC; CDR3aa: CASSMAGSHNEQFF
j_gene: TRBJ1-1; abundance: -; v_gene: TRBV4-1; d_gene: -; CDR3nt: TGCGCCAGCAGCCAAATCGTCCGCAGTGAAGCTTTCTTT; CDR3aa: CASSQIVRSEAFF
j_gene: TRBJ2-3; abundance: few; v_gene: TRBV6-4; d_gene: -; CDR3nt: TGTGCCAGCAGTGAGACCCCGGAGGGCACAGATACGCAGTATTTT; CDR3aa: CASSETPEGTDTQYF
j_gene: TRBJ1-1; abundance: -; v_gene: TRBV12-5; d_gene: -; CDR3nt: TGTGCTAGTGGTTTGGTAGGAGTTACAGAAGCTTTCTTT; CDR3aa: CASGLVGVTEAFF
j_gene: TRBJ1-2; abundance: -; v_gene: TRBV21-1; d_gene: -; CDR3nt: TGTGCCAGCTTCAAAACAGGGGGCGAATTCTATGGCTACACCTTC; CDR3aa: CASFKTGGEFYGYTF
j_gene: TRBJ2-2; abundance: -; v_gene: TRBV7-9; d_gene: -; CDR3nt: TGTGCCAGCAGCTCAGAGGTGATAAACACCGGGGAGCTGTTTTTT; CDR3aa: CASSSEVINTGELFF
j_gene: TRBJ2-7; abundance: -; v_gene: TRBV12-3/TRBV12-4; d_gene: -; CDR3nt: -; CDR3aa: CASSFGSGNEQYF
j_gene: TRBJ2-2; abundance: -; v_gene: TRBV10-3; d_gene: TRBD2; CDR3nt: TGTGCCATCAGTGAGTTGCCCGGACTAGCGGGGGAAGTAGAGGTCGGGGAGCTGTTTTTT; CDR3aa: CAISELPGLAGEVEVGELFF
j_gene: TRBJ1-1; abundance: -; v_gene: TRBV18; d_gene: -; CDR3nt: TGTGCCAGCTCACCACGATGGGACGCCGGGGGGGGTGAAGCTTTCTTT; CDR3aa: CASSPRWDAGGGEAFF
j_gene: TRBJ1-1; abundance: -; v_gene: TRBV3-1/TRBV3-2; d_gene: -; CDR3nt: TGTGCCAGCAGCCATGTCGGCGGCTCTCTCGGAGCTTTCTTT; CDR3aa: CASSHVGGSLGAFF
j_gene: TRBJ1-2; abundance: -; v_gene: TRBV3-1/TRBV3-2; d_gene: -; CDR3nt: TGTGCCAGCAGCCAAGAACCAGGGCCTAACTATGGCTACACCTTC; CDR3aa: CASSQEPGPNYGYTF